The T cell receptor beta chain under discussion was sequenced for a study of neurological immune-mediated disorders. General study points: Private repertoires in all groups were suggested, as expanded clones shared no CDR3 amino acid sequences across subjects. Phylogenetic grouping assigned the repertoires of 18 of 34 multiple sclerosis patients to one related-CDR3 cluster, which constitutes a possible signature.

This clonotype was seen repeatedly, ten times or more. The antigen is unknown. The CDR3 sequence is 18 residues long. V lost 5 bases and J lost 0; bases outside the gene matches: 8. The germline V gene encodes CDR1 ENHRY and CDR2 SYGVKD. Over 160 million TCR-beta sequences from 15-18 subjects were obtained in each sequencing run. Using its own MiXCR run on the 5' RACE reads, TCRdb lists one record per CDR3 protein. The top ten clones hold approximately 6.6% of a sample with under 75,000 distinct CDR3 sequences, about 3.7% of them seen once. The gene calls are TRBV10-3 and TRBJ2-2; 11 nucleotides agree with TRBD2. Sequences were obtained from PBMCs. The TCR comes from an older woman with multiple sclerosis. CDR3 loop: CAISSYPGLAANTGELFF. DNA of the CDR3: TGTGCCATCAGTAGCTATCCGGGACTAGCGGCGAACACCGGGGAGCTGTTTTTT.